Following are 27 T cell receptor beta chains from one sample sequenced in a study of siplizumab effects on memory and regulatory T cells. Data came from immunoSEQ multiplex PCR; TCRdb stores just in-frame clones and leaves some out. The data hold 100,000 or so clones, with approximately 91% observed a single time. Sequenced material: non-Treg CD4+ T cells sorted from blood. The receptors were gathered from a human donor in good health.

This rearrangement joins TRBV2 to TRBJ1-6, with TRBD1 as a possible D gene (6 bases). The V end was cut by 9 bases, the J end by 8 bases, with 17 bases between. The CDR3 runs to 14 residues. Germline V lookup: CDR1 SNHLY, CDR2 FYNNEI. Here the CDR3 reads CASGDKGSYSPLHF. For the CDR3, the DNA is TGTGCCAGTGGGGACAAGGGGTCTTATTCACCCCTCCACTTT.

V gene TRBV7-9 combines with J gene TRBJ2-7, with 7 bases matching TRBD1. This CDR3 is 17 amino acids long. The junction had 14 bases not matched to a gene; V was cut back by 4 bases and J by 2 bases. The germline gives CDR1 SEHNR, CDR2 FQNEAQ (reference sequence). The CDR3 loop is CASSSITGAIHPYEQYF. DNA of the CDR3: TGTGCCAGCAGCTCCATAACAGGGGCGATCCACCCCTACGAGCAGTACTTC. The complete variable domain, with remaining parts taken from reference TRBV7-9 and TRBJ2-7, reads DTGVSQNPRHKITKRGQNVTFRCDPISEHNRLYWYRQTLGQGPEFLTYFQNEAQLEKSRLLSDRFSAERPKGSFSTLEIQRTEQGDSAMYLCASSSITGAIHPYEQYFGPGTRLTVT.

The V and J genes are TRBV2 and TRBJ2-7, with a tentative D call TRBD1 (6 bases). Germline V gene sequence: CDR1 SNHLY, CDR2 FYNNEI. CDR3 length: 12 amino acids. V lost 6 bases, J lost 6 bases, and 12 bases lay in between. This chain's CDR3 is CASSQTGGEQYF. The DNA for the CDR3 is TGTGCCAGCAGCCAGACAGGAGGCGAGCAGTACTTC. The full variable domain, its missing parts supplied by reference TRBV2 and TRBJ2-7, is EPEVTQTPSHQVTQMGQEVILRCVPISNHLYFYWYRQILGQKVEFLVSFYNNEISEKSEIFDDQFSVERPDGSNFTLKIRSTKLEDSAMYFCASSQTGGEQYFGPGTRLTVT.

The rearrangement joins TRBV5-6 to TRBJ2-3, with TRBD2 matching 8 bases. V was pared by 2 bases and J by 1 base, with 0 bases of the junction left unmatched. CDR3 length: 14 residues. Germline CDR1 SGHDT, CDR2 YYEEEE. This chain's CDR3 is CASSFSGGTDTQYF. DNA of the CDR3: TGTGCCAGCAGCTTTAGCGGGGGCACAGATACGCAGTATTTT.

The chain joins TRBV29-1 to TRBJ1-1; D is ambiguous. Germline V gene sequence: CDR1 SQVTM, CDR2 ANQGSEA. The CDR3 length is 11 residues. Deletions cut 2 bases from V and 8 bases from J, with 9 bases between. In DNA form, the CDR3 reads TGCAGCGTTGAACACAGTATAGAAGCTTTCTTT. Protein sequence: CSVEHSIEAFF.

With respect to this clone: The same CDR3 is also encoded by other DNA sequences in this sample. The V gene is TRBV29-1, the J gene TRBJ2-3; no definite D call. The germline gives CDR1 SQVTM, CDR2 ANQGSEA. This CDR3 comprises 12 residues. The V and J ends lost 3 bases and 0 bases respectively, with 4 bases between them. The CDR3 DNA is TGCAGCGTTGATGGGAGCACAGATACGCAGTATTTT. Encoded protein: CSVDGSTDTQYF.

The CDR3 nucleotides read TGTGCCAGCAGCGCCCAAACAGCTGTCGAGCAGTACTTC. Its translation: CASSAQTAVEQYF. The chain is built from TRBV2 and TRBJ2-7; D is unresolved. Germline V lookup: CDR1 SNHLY, CDR2 FYNNEI. The CDR3 covers 13 residues. Trimming pared 6 bases from V and 6 bases from J, leaving 15 bases between.

This chain connects TRBV11-3 to TRBJ2-5; D may be TRBD2 (5 bases). The germline gives CDR1 SGHNT, CDR2 YENEEA. There are 14 residues in the CDR3. Trimming left V 6 bases short and J 1 base short, with 12 bases between. The CDR3 protein is CASSWSRGQETQYF. In nucleotides, the CDR3 is TGTGCCAGCAGTTGGAGCCGGGGCCAAGAGACCCAGTACTTC.

The rearrangement links TRBV7-9 to TRBJ2-5; 8 nucleotides align to TRBD1. Germline assignment: CDR1 SEHNR and CDR2 FQNEAQ (reference sequence). J gave up 2 bases and V 5 bases, and 4 bases lay outside the gene matches. The CDR3 loop spans 14 amino acids. Written as DNA, the CDR3 is TGTGCCAGCAGCAGACAGGGGAGGCAAGAGACCCAGTACTTC. As protein: CASSRQGRQETQYF.

This clone was recorded only once. The chain links TRBV29-1 to TRBJ2-1; 7 bases are a match to TRBD2. CDR1 and CDR2 from the germline V gene are SQVTM and ANQGSEA. This CDR3 region has 15 residues. V dropped 8 bases and J dropped 0; count of bases not matched to a gene: 10. The CDR3 region is CSPQGAGSSYNEQFF. Written as DNA, the CDR3 is TGCAGCCCCCAGGGAGCGGGAAGCTCCTACAATGAGCAGTTCTTC.

V usage is TRBV7-3 and J usage is TRBJ2-5; 7 nucleotides agree with TRBD2. The J segment lost 4 bases and the V segment lost 4 bases, leaving 9 bases of the junction unmatched. The V gene's germline CDR1 is SGHTA and CDR2 FQGTGA. The CDR3 length is 15 residues. The chain's CDR3 is CASSSTGGPRETQYF. The CDR3 coding sequence is TGTGCCAGCAGCTCGACGGGGGGACCAAGAGAGACCCAGTACTTC.

This clone was counted only a few times. This chain links TRBV6-1 with TRBJ2-1, with D unclear. The CDR3 contains 13 residues. Germline V gives CDR1 MNHNS, CDR2 SASEGT. Trimming pared 2 bases from V and 6 bases from J, leaving 8 bases between. CDR3 nucleotides: TGTGCCAGCAGTGAAACCCGGGTCAATGAGCAGTTCTTC. Translated: CASSETRVNEQFF.

The V and J genes are TRBV2 and TRBJ2-3; 7 nucleotides match TRBD1. CDR1 SNHLY and CDR2 FYNNEI come from the germline V gene. The CDR3 runs 18 residues. Unmatched junction bases numbered 9, after V lost 0 bases and J lost 0 bases. This CDR3 is CASSEALSGGVSTDTQYF. The DNA for the CDR3 is TGTGCCAGCAGTGAAGCGCTATCAGGGGGAGTAAGCACAGATACGCAGTATTTT. The full variable domain, with the rest looked up from reference TRBV2 and TRBJ2-3, is EPEVTQTPSHQVTQMGQEVILRCVPISNHLYFYWYRQILGQKVEFLVSFYNNEISEKSEIFDDQFSVERPDGSNFTLKIRSTKLEDSAMYFCASSEALSGGVSTDTQYFGPGTRLTVL.

This chain connects TRBV6-6 to TRBJ2-7; 7 bases agree with TRBD2. CDR3 length equals 13 residues. Germline CDR1 MNHNY, CDR2 SVGAGI (reference sequence). Germline trimming cut 7 bases from V and 7 bases from J; bases unmatched to any gene: 10. Written as DNA, the CDR3 is TGTGCCAGCATCCCCGGGACTACCCGGGAGCAGTACTTC. Its protein is CASIPGTTREQYF.

This clone has only one observation. The V and J genes are TRBV6-6 and TRBJ2-3, with TRBD1 matching over 7 bases. CDR1 and CDR2 from the germline V gene are MNHNY and SVGAGI (reference sequence). The J segment lost 1 base and the V segment lost 4 bases, leaving 2 bases of the junction unmatched. The CDR3 has 14 residues. CDR3 sequence (DNA): TGTGCCAGCAGTTCAGACAGGGGCACAGATACGCAGTATTTT. Translation: CASSSDRGTDTQYF.

The chain couples TRBV6-1 to TRBJ1-4; D may be TRBD1 (6 bases). The CDR3 is 15 residues long. The ends were cut back, 8 bases at V and 7 bases at J, with 20 bases in the middle. Per the germline V gene, CDR1 is MNHNS and CDR2 is SASEGT. The CDR3 nucleotides are TGTGCCAGCGCCCTAATGGGGGGGCGAAGTGAAAAACTGTTTTTT. This translates into CASALMGGRSEKLFF.

This chain uses TRBV5-5 with TRBJ1-5, with 8 bases matching TRBD1. CDR3 size: 15 residues. Germline-derived CDR1 and CDR2 are SGHKS and YYEKEE (reference sequence). J gave up 4 bases and V 4 bases, and 7 bases lay outside the gene matches. Written as DNA, the CDR3 is TGTGCCAGCAGCGTCGGGGACAGGCGAAATCAGCCCCAGCATTTT. This sequence encodes CASSVGDRRNQPQHF.

This chain uses TRBV9 with TRBJ2-1; 9 positions match TRBD2. The V and J ends lost 0 bases and 13 bases, in that order; junction bases with no gene match: 5. CDR3 length equals 13 residues. Germline values: CDR1 SGDLS, CDR2 YYNGEE. In DNA form, the CDR3 reads TGTGCCAGCAGCGTAGCGGTTAGCGGGAGCCAGTTCTTC. This encodes CASSVAVSGSQFF.

CDR3 coding DNA: TGTGCCTGGAGTGTAGGTCCGGGAAACTATGGCTACACCTTC. It specifies CAWSVGPGNYGYTF. The rearrangement links TRBV30 to TRBJ1-2; D not certain. In germline, CDR1 is GTSNPN, CDR2 SVGIG (reference sequence). Trimming took 0 bases from V and 2 from J, leaving 10 bases between them. The CDR3 totals 14 residues.

CDR3 bases: TGTGCCAGCAGCTTTTCAGGGGTTGGTACCTATGGCTACACCTTC. It translates to CASSFSGVGTYGYTF. The chain joins TRBV5-8 to TRBJ1-2, with D possibly being TRBD1 (6 bases). Germline values: CDR1 SGHTS, CDR2 YDEGEE. Trimming took off 2 bases at V and 4 bases at J, with 15 bases between the two ends. The CDR3 extends over 15 amino acids.

The chain uses TRBV5-1 and TRBJ2-1, with TRBD2 identical over 14 bases. CDR3 length: 16 amino acids. With V trimmed by 4 bases and J by 7 bases, 7 bases remained unmatched. Looked up from germline, CDR1 is SGHRS and CDR2 is YFSETQ. CDR3 DNA: TGCGCCAGCAGCCCGACTAGCGGGAGGGCATGGAATGAGCAGTTCTTC. Protein: CASSPTSGRAWNEQFF.

This clone was seen a handful of times. The rearrangement uses TRBV27 and TRBJ1-3, with D uncertain. Deletions cut 4 bases from V and 0 bases from J, with 10 bases between. CDR3 length: 15 amino acids. Germline assignment: CDR1 MNHEY and CDR2 SMNVEV (reference sequence). The CDR3 reads CASSSLQSSGNTIYF. CDR3 nucleotides: TGTGCCAGCAGTTCCCTCCAGAGCTCTGGAAACACCATATATTTT.

The chain is built from TRBV25-1 and TRBJ2-3; D is unresolved. With 8 bases removed from V and 6 bases from J, the gap between germline ends came to 15 bases. The CDR3 length is 13 residues. Germline V gene data show CDR1 as MGHDK and CDR2 as SYGVNS. CDR3 nucleotide sequence: TGTGCCAGCGGTCATGGACCGCCGGATACGCAGTATTTT. Translating it yields CASGHGPPDTQYF.

This clone was seen only a few times. The chain combines TRBV28 with TRBJ1-1; D not certain. The germline V gene has CDR1 MDHEN and CDR2 SYDVKM. Trimming left V 9 bases short and J 0 bases short, with 5 bases between. The CDR3 is 11 amino acids. CDR3 sequence (DNA): TGTGCCAGTGCAATGAACACTGAAGCTTTCTTT. Protein product: CASAMNTEAFF. The whole variable domain, remainder taken from reference TRBV28 and TRBJ1-1, is DVKVTQSSRYLVKRTGEKVFLECVQDMDHENMFWYRQDPGLGLRLIYFSYDVKMKEKGDIPEGYSVSREKKERFSLILESASTNQTSMYLCASAMNTEAFFGQGTRLTVV.

The chain is built from TRBV19 and TRBJ1-5; D gene ambiguous. The V gene's germline CDR1 is LNHDA and CDR2 SQIVND (reference sequence). This CDR3 has 14 amino acids. V lost 7 bases and J 4 bases, leaving 14 bases between the germline ends. In DNA form, the CDR3 reads TGTGCCAGTACCAAAATACACAATAATCAGCCCCAGCATTTT. It codes for CASTKIHNNQPQHF.

This chain connects TRBV11-3 to TRBJ2-1; tentatively, D is TRBD2 (5 bases). The V and J ends lost 2 bases and 3 bases respectively, with 11 bases between them. There are 15 residues in the CDR3. Germline CDR1 SGHNT, CDR2 YENEEA. For the CDR3, the DNA is TGTGCCAGCAGCTTAACGGCGGGCCACTACAATGAGCAGTTCTTC. This sequence encodes CASSLTAGHYNEQFF.

The V call is TRBV19, the J call TRBJ2-1; TRBD2 aligns across 11 bases. CDR1 LNHDA and CDR2 SQIVND come from the germline V gene (reference sequence). This CDR3 comprises 16 residues. V gave up 5 bases and J gave up 9 bases; unmatched junction bases: 12. The CDR3 DNA follows: TGTGCCAGTAGTGCAATTATAGCGGGAGGGCCCGTTGAGCAGTTCTTC. Translation gives CASSAIIAGGPVEQFF.